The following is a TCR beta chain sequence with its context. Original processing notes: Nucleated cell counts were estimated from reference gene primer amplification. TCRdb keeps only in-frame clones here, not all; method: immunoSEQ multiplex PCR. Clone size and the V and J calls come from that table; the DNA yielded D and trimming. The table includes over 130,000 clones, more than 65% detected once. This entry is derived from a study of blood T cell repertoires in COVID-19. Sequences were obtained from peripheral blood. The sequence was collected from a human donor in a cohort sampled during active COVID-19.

In DNA form, the CDR3 reads TGTGCCAGCAGCGGGGACTTCCGCGAGCAGTACTTC. Translated, it gives CASSGDFREQYF. This chain joins TRBV9 and TRBJ2-7, with D maybe TRBD2 (6 bases). Looked up from germline, CDR1 is SGDLS and CDR2 is YYNGEE. CDR3 length: 12 residues. Trimming took 3 bases from V and 6 from J, leaving 10 bases between them. Based on the CDR3 plus reference TRBV9 and TRBJ2-7, the full variable domain is DSGVTQTPKHLITATGQRVTLRCSPRSGDLSVYWYQQSLDQGLQFLIQYYNGEERAKGNILERFSAQQFPDLHSELNLSSLELGDSALYFCASSGDFREQYFGPGTRLTVT.